The entry that follows covers one T cell receptor beta chain sequence. This entry is derived from a study of OX40 agonist ivuxolimab in advanced cancers. About the research overall: It was permissible to have had prior anti-PD-1, anti-PD-L1 or anti-CTLA-4 therapy, and approximately 40% had some.

Assay: immunoSEQ multiplex PCR; the TCRdb copy retains only in-frame clones and omits some. Altogether some 65,000 clones are present, around 73% being singletons, with the ten largest covering 1.6%. The ends were cut back, 3 bases at V and 4 bases at J, with 13 bases in the middle. Germline V gene sequence: CDR1 KGHSY, CDR2 FQNENV. The length of the CDR3 is 14 residues. The chain recombines TRBV16 with TRBJ2-7, with TRBD1 as a possible D gene (6 bases). This clonotype was obtained from an adult with an advanced solid tumor such as melanoma, head and neck, liver or kidney cancer. The sample in question was CD4+ or CD8+ T cells sorted from blood, obtained in a trial of the OX40 agonist ivuxolimab. This CDR3 reads CASSHYRVSYEQYF. The CDR3 DNA follows: TGTGCCAGCAGCCATTACAGGGTGTCGTACGAGCAGTACTTC.